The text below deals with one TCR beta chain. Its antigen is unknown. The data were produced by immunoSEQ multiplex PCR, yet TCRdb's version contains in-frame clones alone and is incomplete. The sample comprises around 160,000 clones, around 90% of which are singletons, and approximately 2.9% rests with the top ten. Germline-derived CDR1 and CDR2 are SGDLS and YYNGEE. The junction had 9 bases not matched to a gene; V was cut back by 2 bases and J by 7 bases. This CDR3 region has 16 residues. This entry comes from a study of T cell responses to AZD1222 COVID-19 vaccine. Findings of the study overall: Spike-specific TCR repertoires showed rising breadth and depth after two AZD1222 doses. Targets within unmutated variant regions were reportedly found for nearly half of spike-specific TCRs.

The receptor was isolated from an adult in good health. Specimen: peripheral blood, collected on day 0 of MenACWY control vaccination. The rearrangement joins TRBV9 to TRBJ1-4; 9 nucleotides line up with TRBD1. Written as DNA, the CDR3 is TGTGCCAGCAGCGTGGGTAACAGGGGGCGATTTGAAAAACTGTTTTTT. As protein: CASSVGNRGRFEKLFF.